The clone carrying this T cell receptor (beta chain) was counted ten times or more. Its specificity is unknown. RNA transcripts provided the template for amplifying TCR beta CDR3 regions. A first-round RT-PCR used HTBI primers, followed by a second-round multiplex PCR. From the multiplex PCR reads, TCRdb called clonotypes with MiXCR, one entry per CDR3 protein. In the table there are about 480,000 distinct CDR3 sequences, approximately 15% of which are singletons. These data come from a study of Graves' ophthalmopathy and Graves' hyperthyroidism. As for the study in general: At the time of initial diagnosis and before any treatment, peripheral blood was collected. Notes on the study in general: The majority of expanded thyroid clonotypes above 0.001 frequency also occurred in blood.

Trimming pared 2 bases from V and 10 bases from J, leaving 14 bases between. Germline V gene sequence: CDR1 MNHEY, CDR2 SVGEGT. The CDR3 length is 13 residues. Other autoimmune diseases, uncontrolled infections, pregnancy or lactation led to the exclusion of patients. Sample: blood. This TCR was recovered from a woman aged 30 to 39 with Graves' ophthalmopathy. This chain connects TRBV6-2 or TRBV6-3 to TRBJ1-1, with D possibly TRBD1 on 6 matching bases. The DNA of the CDR3 is TGTGCCAGCAGTTACGACCAGGGGATGGTAGCTTTCTTT. Its protein product is CASSYDQGMVAFF.